This T cell receptor (beta chain) originates from a study of blood T cell repertoires in COVID-19. Adults between about 18 and 95 years of age took part from 24 US areas. Trimming stripped 10 bases from V and 2 bases from J, with 13 bases between. The CDR3 runs 13 residues. Germline V gene lookup returns CDR1 LNHDA and CDR2 SQIVND (reference sequence). Repertoires were generated with immunoSEQ multiplex PCR, while TCRdb's copy carries only in-frame clones and drops some. Among 230,000 or so clones listed, about 85% were seen once. The clonotype was recovered from a woman aged 45-59 years who had been exposed to COVID-19. Sequencing was carried out using PBMCs or T cells enriched from blood (not recorded which). The J gene is TRBJ2-3, the V gene TRBV19, with D maybe TRBD2 (7 bases). The CDR3 DNA sequence: TGTGCCACGGGGGGCTCTGCCACAGATACGCAGTATTTT. Protein: CATGGSATDTQYF.